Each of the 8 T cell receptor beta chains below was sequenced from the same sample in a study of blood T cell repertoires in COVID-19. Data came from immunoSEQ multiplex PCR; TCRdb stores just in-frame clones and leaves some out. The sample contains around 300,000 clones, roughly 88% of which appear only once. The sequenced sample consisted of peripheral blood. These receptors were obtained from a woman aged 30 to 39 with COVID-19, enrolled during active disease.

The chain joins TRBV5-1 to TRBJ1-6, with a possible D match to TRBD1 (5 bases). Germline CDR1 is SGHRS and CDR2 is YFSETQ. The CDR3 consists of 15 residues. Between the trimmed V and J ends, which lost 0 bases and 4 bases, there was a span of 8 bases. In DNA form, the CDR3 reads TGCGCCAGCAGCTTGGACCGACAGTATAATTCACCCCTCCACTTT. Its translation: CASSLDRQYNSPLHF.

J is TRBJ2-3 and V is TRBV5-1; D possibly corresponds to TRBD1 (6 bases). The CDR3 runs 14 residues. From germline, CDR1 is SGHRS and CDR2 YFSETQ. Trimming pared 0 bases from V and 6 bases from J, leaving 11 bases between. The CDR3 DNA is TGCGCCAGCAGCTTGGAAGCAGGGGCTGATACGCAGTATTTT. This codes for CASSLEAGADTQYF.

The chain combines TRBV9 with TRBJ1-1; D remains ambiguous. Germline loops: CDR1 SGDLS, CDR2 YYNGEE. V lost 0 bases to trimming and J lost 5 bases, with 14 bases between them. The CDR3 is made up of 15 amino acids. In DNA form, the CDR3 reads TGTGCCAGCAGCGTAGGAGGAGGCTTGCGGACTGAAGCTTTCTTT. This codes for CASSVGGGLRTEAFF.

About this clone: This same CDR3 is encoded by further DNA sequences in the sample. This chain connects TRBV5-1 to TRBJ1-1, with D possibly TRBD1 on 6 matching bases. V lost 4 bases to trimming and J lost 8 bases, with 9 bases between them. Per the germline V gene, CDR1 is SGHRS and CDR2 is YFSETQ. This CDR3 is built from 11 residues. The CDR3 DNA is TGCGCCAGCAGCCCAGGGACAGAAGCTTTCTTT. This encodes CASSPGTEAFF.

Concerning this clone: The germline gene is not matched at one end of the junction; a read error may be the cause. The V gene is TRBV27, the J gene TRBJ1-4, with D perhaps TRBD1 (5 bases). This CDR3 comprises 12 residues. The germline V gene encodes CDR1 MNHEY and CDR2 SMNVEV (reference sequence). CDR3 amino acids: CSHGGGAEKLFF. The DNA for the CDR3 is TGCTCCCACGGGGGAGGGGCTGAAAAACTGTTTTTT.

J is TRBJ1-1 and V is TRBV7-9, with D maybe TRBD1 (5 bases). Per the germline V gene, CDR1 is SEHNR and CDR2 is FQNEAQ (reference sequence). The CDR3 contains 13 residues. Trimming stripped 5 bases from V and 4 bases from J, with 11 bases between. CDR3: CASSGWGGTEAFF. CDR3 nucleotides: TGTGCCAGCAGCGGGTGGGGCGGCACTGAAGCTTTCTTT.

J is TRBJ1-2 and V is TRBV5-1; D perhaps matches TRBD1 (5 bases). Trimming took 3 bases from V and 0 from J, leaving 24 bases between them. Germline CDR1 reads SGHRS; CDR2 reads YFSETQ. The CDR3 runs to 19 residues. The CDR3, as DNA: TGCGCCAGCAGCTACCGCGGGGGGATCCGGGGCCCAGCTAACTATGGCTACACCTTC. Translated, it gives CASSYRGGIRGPANYGYTF. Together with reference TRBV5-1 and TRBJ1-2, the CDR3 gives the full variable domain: KAGVTQTPRYLIKTRGQQVTLSCSPISGHRSVSWYQQTPGQGLQFLFEYFSETQRNKGNFPGRFSGRQFSNSRSEMNVSTLELGDSALYLCASSYRGGIRGPANYGYTFGSGTRLTVV.

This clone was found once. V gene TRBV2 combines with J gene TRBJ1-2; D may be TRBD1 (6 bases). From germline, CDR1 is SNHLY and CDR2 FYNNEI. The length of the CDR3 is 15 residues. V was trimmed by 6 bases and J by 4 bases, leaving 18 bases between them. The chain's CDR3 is CASSETPGAFYGYTF. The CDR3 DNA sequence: TGTGCCAGCAGCGAGACCCCAGGGGCCTTCTATGGCTACACCTTC.